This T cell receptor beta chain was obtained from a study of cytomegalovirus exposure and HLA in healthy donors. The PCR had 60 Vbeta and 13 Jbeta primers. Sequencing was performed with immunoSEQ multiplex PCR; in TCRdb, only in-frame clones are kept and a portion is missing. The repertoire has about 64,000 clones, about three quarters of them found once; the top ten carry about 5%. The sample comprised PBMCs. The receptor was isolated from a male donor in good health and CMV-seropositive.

The CDR3 spells CASNERGGYNEQFF. CDR3 coding DNA: TGTGCCAGCAATGAGCGGGGGGGGTACAATGAGCAGTTCTTC. The chain carries TRBV6-5 and TRBJ2-1; 10 bases match TRBD2. V shed 7 bases, J shed 4 bases, and the junction held 4 bases outside the gene matches. The CDR3 consists of 14 residues. CDR1 is MNHEY and CDR2 is SVGAGI in the germline V gene.